This T cell receptor (beta chain) is from a study of blood T cell repertoires in COVID-19. At the level of the study: The United States, Italy and Spain supplied acute and convalescent COVID-19 samples.

This CDR3 has 14 residues. V lost 6 bases to trimming and J lost 7 bases; unmatched junction nucleotides: 8. Germline-derived CDR1 and CDR2 are LNHDA and SQIVND (reference sequence). In the source study's methods: Cell counts per sample came from amplifying reference gene primers. Generated by immunoSEQ multiplex PCR, the TCRdb table keeps only in-frame clones and is missing some. From that table come the V and J calls and clone size; the DNA was used to work out D and trimming. The sample shows fewer than 200,000 clones, 70% to 90% of them seen only once. This TCR was sampled from a woman aged 80 or over with acute or convalescent COVID-19. The sample comprised peripheral blood. This rearrangement joins TRBV19 to TRBJ2-2; 7 nucleotides line up with TRBD2. This CDR3 is CASSPGASGGELFF. The CDR3 nucleotides read TGTGCCAGTAGCCCGGGAGCTAGCGGCGGGGAGCTGTTTTTT.